This passage covers 24 T cell receptor beta chains from one sample sequenced in a study of regulatory T cells in long-lasting Graves disease. Sample time point: persistent/refractory GD, antithyroid drugs over 5 years with positive TRAb. PBMCs provided the RNA from which the TCR library was made. Sequencing libraries for TCR beta were prepared with iRepertoire HTBI primers and Arm-PCR of CDR3 regions. TCRdb ran MiXCR on the multiplex PCR reads and lists one entry per CDR3 protein. The sample includes fewer than 450,000 distinct CDR3 sequences, roughly a quarter of them seen just once. Sequencing was performed on peripheral blood mononuclear cells (PBMCs), taken when the disease was refractory, from a patient treated with antithyroid drugs. These receptors were collected from a female donor with Graves disease.

This clonotype turned up a few times. CDR3 residues: CASRGRGGRSLAKNIQYF. The CDR3 DNA is TGTGCCAGCAGGGGGAGGGGCGGTCGATCCTTAGCCAAAAACATTCAGTACTTC. The rearrangement joins TRBV28 to TRBJ2-4, with 7 positions matching TRBD2. Unmatched junction bases numbered 14, after V lost 6 bases and J lost 0 bases. Per the germline V gene, CDR1 is MDHEN and CDR2 is SYDVKM. The CDR3 is 18 residues long.

The J gene is TRBJ2-3, the V gene TRBV2, with D possibly being TRBD1 (6 bases). Germline assignment: CDR1 SNHLY and CDR2 FYNNEI. Trimming pared 5 bases from V and 2 bases from J, leaving 14 bases between. The CDR3 runs 15 residues. CDR3 nucleotides: TGTGCCAGCAGTCGCAGGGGAGACCCCACAGATACGCAGTATTTT. It yields the protein CASSRRGDPTDTQYF.

Only a few counts were recorded for this clonotype. The chain is built from TRBV7-3 and TRBJ1-1; 8 nucleotides agree with TRBD1. With V trimmed by 3 bases and J by 5 bases, 2 bases remained unmatched. CDR3 length: 13 amino acids. Per the germline V gene, CDR1 is SGHTA and CDR2 is FQGTGA. In nucleotides, the CDR3 is TGTGCCAGCAGCTTGGACAGGGTAACTGAAGCTTTCTTT. Its translation: CASSLDRVTEAFF.

This clonotype was seen only a few times. This chain links TRBV30 with TRBJ2-7; D gene ambiguous. V was clipped by 0 bases and J by 12 bases, with 12 bases between them. CDR1 and CDR2 (germline): GTSNPN, SVGIG (reference sequence). The CDR3 has 11 amino acids. The CDR3, as DNA: TGTGCCTGGAGTGTCGGACCCCTTGGGTACTTC. Its protein product is CAWSVGPLGYF.

The chain recombines TRBV20-1 with TRBJ2-7, with 9 bases matching TRBD2. J was trimmed by 4 bases and V by 6 bases; bases with no gene match: 10. Germline CDR1 and CDR2: DFQATT and SNEGSKA (reference sequence). The CDR3 is 14 residues long. The CDR3 spells CSAVLAGVPYEQYF. CDR3 nucleotides: TGCAGTGCCGTATTAGCGGGAGTCCCGTACGAGCAGTACTTC.

The rearrangement joins TRBV6-2 or TRBV6-3 to TRBJ2-5, with 14 positions matching TRBD2. Germline loops: CDR1 MNHEY, CDR2 SVGEGT. V lost 4 bases to trimming and J lost 6 bases; unmatched junction nucleotides: 7. The CDR3 consists of 16 residues. CDR3 coding DNA: TGTGCCAGCAGTTCGGGGACTAGCGGGAGTGAAAAGACCCAGTACTTC. Translated: CASSSGTSGSEKTQYF.

The J gene is TRBJ2-7, the V gene TRBV11-1, with D perhaps matching TRBD1 (6 bases). Germline V gene sequence: CDR1 SGHAT, CDR2 FQDESV (reference sequence). CDR3 length: 17 amino acids. Trimming pared 5 bases from V and 2 bases from J, leaving 22 bases between. The CDR3 region is CASSPAVGGGSTYEQYF. Written as DNA, the CDR3 is TGTGCCAGCAGCCCCGCCGTAGGTGGGGGCTCAACCTACGAGCAGTACTTC.

The CDR3 reads CSVPPGQGHGYTF. Here the CDR3 DNA reads TGCAGCGTTCCTCCGGGACAGGGGCATGGCTACACCTTC. V and J are TRBV29-1 and TRBJ1-2, with TRBD1 identical over 10 bases. V shed 5 bases and J 6 bases; nucleotides not matched to a gene: 6. Per germline, CDR1 SQVTM and CDR2 ANQGSEA. There are 13 residues in the CDR3.

Worth noting for this clonotype: A much larger clonotype is one base distant, so this may be a read error. The CDR3 end shows no conserved phenylalanine or tryptophan, and so a read error is likely. The chain has TRBV28 and TRBJ1-5; D remains ambiguous. V gave up 4 bases and J gave up 7 bases, with 14 bases separating them. Germline CDR1 reads MDHEN; CDR2 reads SYDVKM. The CDR3 has 14 amino acids. The CDR3 is CASSSPGEYQPQHL. Written as DNA, the CDR3 is TGTGCCAGCAGTTCCCCCGGGGAGTACCAGCCCCAGCATCTT.

This clonotype was detected many times. The chain employs TRBV28 and TRBJ1-1; 8 bases are shared with TRBD1. With V trimmed by 5 bases and J by 5 bases, 7 bases remained unmatched. Germline V CDR1 and CDR2: MDHEN, SYDVKM. The CDR3 runs to 14 residues. CDR3 in DNA: TGTGCCAGCAGTCTAGTCGGGACAGGAACTGAAGCTTTCTTT. Its translation is CASSLVGTGTEAFF.

The chain carries TRBV19 and TRBJ2-3; TRBD2 aligns across 11 bases. Trimming cost V 5 bases and J 5 bases; bases outside gene matches: 6. Germline V CDR1 and CDR2: LNHDA, SQIVND (reference sequence). This CDR3 region has 15 residues. CDR3 region: CASSVLAGGRDTQYF. The CDR3 DNA is TGTGCCAGTAGTGTTCTAGCGGGAGGTAGAGATACGCAGTATTTT.

The chain uses TRBV19 and TRBJ2-5; weak D call: TRBD2 (5 bases). Trimming left V 6 bases short and J 9 bases short, with 14 bases between. The CDR3 sequence is 12 residues long. The germline V gene encodes CDR1 LNHDA and CDR2 SQIVND (reference sequence). The DNA for the CDR3 is TGTGCCAGTAGCCCTAGCCAGGAGGCCCAGTACTTC. This sequence encodes CASSPSQEAQYF.

Many counts were recorded for this clonotype. V usage is TRBV7-9 and J usage is TRBJ2-7; possibly TRBD2 for D (5 bases). V was clipped by 3 bases and J by 7 bases, with 19 bases between them. The CDR3 loop spans 15 amino acids. Germline assignment: CDR1 SEHNR and CDR2 FQNEAQ (reference sequence). The CDR3 region is CASSFRGQVDGEQYF. CDR3 nucleotide sequence: TGTGCCAGCAGCTTCCGAGGGCAGGTCGACGGGGAGCAGTACTTC.

V usage is TRBV5-1 and J usage is TRBJ2-2, with 8 bases identical to TRBD1. With V trimmed by 4 bases and J by 7 bases, 9 bases remained unmatched. This CDR3 comprises 15 residues. Germline V gene lookup returns CDR1 SGHRS and CDR2 YFSETQ. The CDR3 DNA is TGCGCCAGCAGCCCTAGACAGGGGTACGTCGGGGAGCTGTTTTTT. It codes for CASSPRQGYVGELFF.

This clonotype was found many times. This sequence joins TRBV2 and TRBJ1-6; 8 bases are a match to TRBD1. Germline loops: CDR1 SNHLY, CDR2 FYNNEI. This CDR3 has 15 residues. With 6 bases clipped from V and 9 bases from J, the junction kept 10 bases outside the gene matches. The chain's CDR3 is CASRGLTGVISPLHF. CDR3 nucleotide sequence: TGTGCCAGCAGGGGGCTGACAGGGGTTATTTCACCCCTCCACTTT.

In its sample, this clonotype was seen many times. The CDR3: CASSYFGRGEETQYF. CDR3 in DNA: TGTGCCAGCAGTTACTTCGGGAGGGGGGAAGAGACCCAGTACTTC. J is TRBJ2-5 and V is TRBV6-5; 8 nucleotides match TRBD2. V gave up 1 base and J gave up 3 bases; unmatched junction bases: 4. The germline V gene has CDR1 MNHEY and CDR2 SVGAGI. The CDR3 is 15 residues long.

The rearrangement uses TRBV30 and TRBJ2-1; 9 bases line up with TRBD2. J was trimmed by 9 bases and V by 7 bases; bases with no gene match: 13. Germline-derived CDR1 and CDR2 are GTSNPN and SVGIG (reference sequence). The CDR3 runs to 14 residues. The CDR3 nucleotides read TGTGCCTCCAAGGGACTAGCCCTGGCCGGTGAGCAGTTCTTC. Residues: CASKGLALAGEQFF.

The V and J genes are TRBV28 and TRBJ1-6; TRBD1 is a possible D gene (6 bases). Between the trimmed V and J ends, which lost 5 bases and 7 bases, there was a span of 15 bases. From germline, CDR1 is MDHEN and CDR2 SYDVKM. The length of the CDR3 is 15 residues. CDR3 region: CASSQGFGLNSPLHF. The CDR3 coding sequence is TGTGCCAGCAGTCAGGGGTTCGGTCTGAATTCACCCCTCCACTTT.

This clonotype has at least ten counts. A read error may produce the germline difference seen at one junction end. The V and J genes are TRBV5-1 and TRBJ1-4; D unresolved. Germline CDR1 is SGHRS and CDR2 is YFSETQ. There are 14 residues in the CDR3. The CDR3 region has the DNA TGTGCCAGCAGCTTGGGCGAGGACGGTGAAAAACTGTTTTTT. Amino acid sequence: CASSLGEDGEKLFF. Full variable domain (outside the CDR3, taken from reference TRBV5-1 and TRBJ1-4): KAGVTQTPRYLIKTRGQQVTLSCSPISGHRSVSWYQQTPGQGLQFLFEYFSETQRNKGNFPGRFSGRQFSNSRSEMNVSTLELGDSALYLCASSLGEDGEKLFFGSGTQLSVL.

This clonotype was recorded a few times. The chain uses TRBV20-1 and TRBJ2-7; D gene unclear. The CDR3 covers 13 residues. Trimming removed 1 base from V and 7 bases from J, with 14 bases in between. Germline V gene data show CDR1 as DFQATT and CDR2 as SNEGSKA (reference sequence). The CDR3 DNA follows: TGCAGTGCTAGAGCCCTTGTCCCTATAGAGCAGTACTTC. Residues: CSARALVPIEQYF.

This rearrangement joins TRBV5-1 to TRBJ2-5; D is perhaps TRBD2 (6 bases). From germline, CDR1 is SGHRS and CDR2 YFSETQ. The CDR3 totals 15 residues. The V end lost 4 bases, the J end lost 4 bases, and 17 bases lay between the germline ends. CDR3 in DNA: TGCGCCAGCAGCCCCTGGACTGGAGGGCCAGAGACCCAGTACTTC. This codes for CASSPWTGGPETQYF.

Ten or more counts support this clonotype. This chain links TRBV7-9 with TRBJ2-7; D may be TRBD2 (6 bases). The CDR3 spans 12 residues. V lost 4 bases, J lost 6 bases, and 10 bases lay in between. Germline V CDR1 and CDR2: SEHNR, FQNEAQ (reference sequence). The CDR3 sequence is CASSSGVGEQYF. The DNA for the CDR3 is TGTGCCAGCAGCTCGGGGGTGGGCGAGCAGTACTTC. Full variable domain (outside the CDR3, taken from reference TRBV7-9 and TRBJ2-7): DTGVSQNPRHKITKRGQNVTFRCDPISEHNRLYWYRQTLGQGPEFLTYFQNEAQLEKSRLLSDRFSAERPKGSFSTLEIQRTEQGDSAMYLCASSSGVGEQYFGPGTRLTVT.

This clonotype has just a few counts. The chain links TRBV18 to TRBJ2-3, with D possibly matching TRBD2 (5 bases). Germline loops: CDR1 KGHSH, CDR2 LQKENI. V was clipped by 3 bases and J by 0 bases, with 10 bases between them. This CDR3 is built from 15 residues. CDR3 residues: CASSPRATSTDTQYF. CDR3 coding DNA: TGTGCCAGCTCACCGCGGGCAACTAGCACAGATACGCAGTATTTT. The variable domain in full, with the rest retrieved from reference TRBV18 and TRBJ2-3, is NAGVMQNPRHLVRRRGQEARLRCSPMKGHSHVYWYRQLPEEGLKFMVYLQKENIIDESGMPKERFSAEFPKEGPSILRIQQVVRGDSAAYFCASSPRATSTDTQYFGPGTRLTVL.

The chain couples TRBV5-5 to TRBJ1-2; D gene uncertain. Between the trimmed V and J ends, which lost 1 base and 1 base, there was a span of 11 bases. Germline V gives CDR1 SGHKS, CDR2 YYEKEE (reference sequence). The CDR3 spans 15 residues. CDR3 protein: CASSLFLDGNYGYTF. In nucleotides, the CDR3 is TGTGCCAGCAGCTTGTTTTTGGACGGTAACTATGGCTACACCTTC.